The 13 T cell receptor beta chains reported below all come from one sample, sequenced in a study of metastatic and nonmetastatic thyroid tumors. All patients reached thyroid surgery having received no treatment beforehand. Using MiXCR, TCRdb re-called clones from the PCR reads. The sample includes approximately 19,000 clones, approximately 40% of them seen just once. Sequenced material: tumor tissue. Source of these receptors: a female donor with papillary thyroid cancer or a benign thyroid nodule (not recorded which). Some clones in this sample may be carry-over from other donors' samples.

The J gene is TRBJ2-3, the V gene TRBV28; D is unresolved. The CDR3 is 13 amino acids. The germline V gene has CDR1 MDHEN and CDR2 SYDVKM. V shed 5 bases and J shed 4 bases, with 10 bases lying between them. CDR3: CASSVSESDTQYF. The CDR3 bases are TGTGCCAGCAGTGTTAGTGAGTCAGATACGCAGTATTTT.

The gene calls are TRBV20-1 and TRBJ2-1; either TRBD1 or TRBD2 may fit D (6 bases each). Germline loops: CDR1 DFQATT, CDR2 SNEGSKA (reference sequence). The V gene lost 3 bases and the J gene lost 7 bases, with 22 bases spanning the gap. This CDR3 region has 16 residues. CDR3 protein: CSASKHLRTGRNEQFF. CDR3 coding DNA: TGCAGTGCTAGCAAGCATTTGAGAACAGGGAGGAATGAGCAGTTCTTC.

The chain employs TRBV15 and TRBJ2-7, with 9 positions matching TRBD1. The CDR3 is 14 amino acids. From germline, CDR1 is LNHNV and CDR2 YYDKDF (reference sequence). V shed 5 bases, J shed 4 bases, and the junction held 6 bases outside the gene matches. The CDR3 protein is CATSLQGANYEQYF. In nucleotides, the CDR3 is TGTGCCACCAGCCTACAGGGGGCGAATTACGAGCAGTACTTC.

V gene TRBV19 combines with J gene TRBJ1-2; no definite D call. CDR3 length: 15 amino acids. Germline values: CDR1 LNHDA, CDR2 SQIVND (reference sequence). V was trimmed by 4 bases and J by 4 bases, leaving 16 bases between them. Here the CDR3 reads CASSRDILSVYGYTF. CDR3 nucleotide sequence: TGTGCCAGTAGTAGAGACATTCTATCCGTCTATGGCTACACCTTC.

The chain couples TRBV7-2 to TRBJ2-5, with TRBD2 matching over 11 bases. V lost 6 bases to trimming and J lost 5 bases; unmatched junction nucleotides: 5. The germline CDR1 and CDR2 sequences are SGHTA and FQGNSA. The CDR3 consists of 14 residues. The CDR3 protein is CASRPTSGSETQYF. CDR3 in DNA: TGTGCCAGCAGACCAACTAGCGGGAGTGAGACCCAGTACTTC.

The J gene is TRBJ1-2, the V gene TRBV7-3, with D possibly being TRBD1 (6 bases). From germline, CDR1 is SGHTA and CDR2 FQGTGA. There are 13 residues in the CDR3. The ends were cut back, 0 bases at V and 4 bases at J, with 6 bases in the middle. The chain's CDR3 is CASSLTGGYGYTF. The CDR3 nucleotides are TGTGCCAGCAGCTTAACAGGGGGCTATGGCTACACCTTC.

This clone was counted between two and nine times. The V call is TRBV6-6, the J call TRBJ2-6; TRBD1 agrees at 12 bases. With V trimmed by 6 bases and J by 3 bases, 9 bases remained unmatched. This CDR3 has 18 residues. Germline V gives CDR1 MNHNY, CDR2 SVGAGI (reference sequence). CDR3 amino acids: CASRSGGQGAFGANVLTF. Here the CDR3 DNA reads TGTGCCAGCAGGTCAGGGGGACAGGGGGCCTTTGGGGCCAACGTCCTGACTTTC.

The chain is built from TRBV30 and TRBJ1-4; 7 bases align to TRBD1. The CDR3 length is 14 residues. Losses at the gene ends were 4 bases for V and 8 bases for J; bases not matched to a gene: 10. Germline-derived CDR1 and CDR2 are GTSNPN and SVGIG (reference sequence). The CDR3 bases are TGTGCCTGGACCTCCACCCGCAGGGGGGAAAAACTGTTTTTT. The encoded protein is CAWTSTRRGEKLFF.

The CDR3 protein is CASTFGDRSYEQYF. The CDR3 nucleotides are TGTGCCTCAACGTTTGGAGATCGGTCCTACGAGCAGTACTTC. This sequence joins TRBV30 and TRBJ2-7; D gene unclear. With 7 bases removed from V and 1 base from J, the gap between germline ends came to 17 bases. This CDR3 has 14 residues. The V gene's germline CDR1 is GTSNPN and CDR2 SVGIG (reference sequence).

In this sample, this clone turned up a few times. V and J are TRBV6-6 and TRBJ2-3; 13 positions agree with TRBD2. Germline values: CDR1 MNHNY, CDR2 SVGAGI (reference sequence). This CDR3 comprises 16 residues. The J segment lost 4 bases and the V segment lost 7 bases, leaving 8 bases of the junction unmatched. The CDR3 protein is CASIRTSGSIPDTQYF. The CDR3 nucleotides are TGTGCCAGCATTAGGACTAGCGGGAGCATTCCAGATACGCAGTATTTT.

The chain links TRBV14 to TRBJ1-2; D is perhaps TRBD1 (6 bases). With 5 bases removed from V and 5 bases from J, the gap between germline ends came to 21 bases. In germline, CDR1 is SGHDN, CDR2 FVKESK. This CDR3 comprises 16 residues. CDR3 coding DNA: TGTGCCAGCAGCGCCAGGTGCCTTCAGGGGTGGTATGGCTACACCTTC. Amino acid sequence: CASSARCLQGWYGYTF.

This sequence joins TRBV7-2 and TRBJ1-6; D gene uncertain. CDR1 SGHTA and CDR2 FQGNSA come from the germline V gene. Between the trimmed V and J ends, which lost 2 bases and 5 bases, there was a span of 4 bases. The CDR3 length is 13 residues. This chain's CDR3 is CASSLKNNSPLHF. In DNA, the CDR3 is TGTGCCAGCAGCTTAAAGAATAATTCACCCCTCCACTTT. The full variable domain, completed using reference TRBV7-2 and TRBJ1-6, is GAGVSQSPSNKVTEKGKDVELRCDPISGHTALYWYRQSLGQGLEFLIYFQGNSAPDKSGLPSDRFSAERTGGSVSTLTIQRTQQEDSAVYLCASSLKNNSPLHFGNGTRLTVT.

This clone has only a few counts. V gene TRBV6-5 combines with J gene TRBJ1-2, with D unclear. The length of the CDR3 is 14 residues. Germline lookup yields CDR1 MNHEY and CDR2 SVGAGI. V was shortened by 4 bases and J by 0 bases, with 9 bases between the two germline ends. The CDR3 protein is CASSSPRSNYGYTF. The CDR3, as DNA: TGTGCCAGCAGTTCCCCCAGATCTAACTATGGCTACACCTTC.